These 10 T cell receptor beta chains were sequenced from one sample in a study of shared clonotypes between healthy human individuals. Clones were sequenced by immunoSEQ multiplex PCR, and TCRdb holds only the in-frame ones, with some missing. The table shows 2 million to 3 million clones, with approximately 94% occurring only once. Source material: naive CD4+ T cells sorted from blood. As for subset: CD45RA+ positively selected. These TCRs come from a man aged 18 to 35 in good health.

V and J are TRBV5-1 and TRBJ2-3, with 8 bases that match TRBD2. CDR1 SGHRS and CDR2 YFSETQ come from the germline V gene. The CDR3 has 14 residues. Germline trimming cut 2 bases from V and 4 bases from J; bases unmatched to any gene: 3. CDR3 residues: CASSLSGRADTQYF. Here the CDR3 DNA reads TGCGCCAGCAGCTTAAGCGGGAGAGCAGATACGCAGTATTTT.

V usage is TRBV5-6 and J usage is TRBJ2-1; D is ambiguous. Looked up from germline, CDR1 is SGHDT and CDR2 is YYEEEE. This CDR3 spans 15 amino acids. V was shortened by 5 bases and J by 2 bases, with 14 bases between the two germline ends. CDR3 protein: CASSSLETPYNEQFF. Written as DNA, the CDR3 is TGTGCCAGCAGTTCCCTAGAGACCCCCTACAATGAGCAGTTCTTC.

The chain links TRBV18 to TRBJ2-7; D unclear. V lost 1 base and J 6 bases, leaving 4 bases between the germline ends. The length of the CDR3 is 11 residues. CDR1 and CDR2 (germline): KGHSH, LQKENI. CDR3 loop: CASSPRGEQYF. The CDR3 DNA reads as TGTGCCAGCTCACCACGGGGCGAGCAGTACTTC. Full variable domain (outside the CDR3, taken from reference TRBV18 and TRBJ2-7): NAGVMQNPRHLVRRRGQEARLRCSPMKGHSHVYWYRQLPEEGLKFMVYLQKENIIDESGMPKERFSAEFPKEGPSILRIQQVVRGDSAAYFCASSPRGEQYFGPGTRLTVT.

The J gene is TRBJ2-7, the V gene TRBV5-1; no reliable D call. The CDR3 contains 15 residues. CDR1 is SGHRS and CDR2 is YFSETQ in the germline V gene. The V gene lost 3 bases and the J gene lost 4 bases, with 17 bases spanning the gap. The CDR3 region is CASSWASAVGYEQYF. The DNA for the CDR3 is TGCGCCAGCAGCTGGGCCAGCGCGGTAGGGTACGAGCAGTACTTC.

The V call is TRBV4-3, the J call TRBJ2-6; D unresolved. CDR3 length: 17 residues. Trimming removed 0 bases from V and 1 base from J, with 10 bases in between. CDR1 is LGHNA, CDR2 YSLEER, per germline. CDR3 in amino acids: CASSQDHPMSGANVLTF. CDR3 DNA: TGCGCCAGCAGCCAAGATCATCCGATGTCTGGGGCCAACGTCCTGACTTTC.

The genes are TRBV5-6 and TRBJ2-1, with 11 bases fitting TRBD1. Trimming took 4 bases from V and 9 from J; bases not matched to a gene: 9. The CDR3 covers 15 residues. CDR1 SGHDT and CDR2 YYEEEE come from the germline V gene. The CDR3 DNA reads TGTGCCAGCAGCCCTCCGGACAGGGGGCGGAGTGAGCAGTTCTTC. This sequence encodes CASSPPDRGRSEQFF.

A single count supports this clone. The chain links TRBV5-1 to TRBJ1-4; D ambiguous. The CDR3 is 14 amino acids. Deletions cut 2 bases from V and 4 bases from J, with 9 bases between. Germline CDR1 reads SGHRS; CDR2 reads YFSETQ. CDR3 in amino acids: CASSFGLGNEKLFF. The CDR3 DNA reads as TGCGCCAGCAGCTTCGGGCTGGGTAATGAAAAACTGTTTTTT.

The gene calls are TRBV6-5 and TRBJ2-5; D unresolved. Germline CDR1 reads MNHEY; CDR2 reads SVGAGI. V shed 5 bases and J shed 4 bases, with 17 bases lying between them. The CDR3 is made up of 15 amino acids. As DNA, the CDR3 is TGTGCCAGCAGTCCCCTGACTGGATACGCAGAGACCCAGTACTTC. It specifies CASSPLTGYAETQYF.

The chain has TRBV9 and TRBJ2-3, with 10 bases that match TRBD2. Germline V CDR1 and CDR2: SGDLS, YYNGEE. J gave up 7 bases and V 6 bases, and 5 bases lay outside the gene matches. The CDR3 consists of 13 residues. The CDR3 here is CASTSGGGNTQYF. The DNA for the CDR3 is TGTGCCAGCACTAGCGGGGGAGGAAATACGCAGTATTTT.

The chain has TRBV5-1 and TRBJ1-2; D is unresolved. This CDR3 contains 14 residues. Germline CDR1 SGHRS, CDR2 YFSETQ. Trimming removed 1 base at V and 8 bases at J, with 15 bases between. CDR3 sequence: CASSLFGEKRGYTF. CDR3 DNA: TGCGCCAGCAGCTTGTTTGGGGAGAAACGGGGCTACACCTTC. Drawing the rest from reference TRBV5-1 and TRBJ1-2, the complete variable domain is KAGVTQTPRYLIKTRGQQVTLSCSPISGHRSVSWYQQTPGQGLQFLFEYFSETQRNKGNFPGRFSGRQFSNSRSEMNVSTLELGDSALYLCASSLFGEKRGYTFGSGTRLTVV.